This TCR beta chain derives from a study of OX40 agonist ivuxolimab in advanced cancers. Looking at the study overall: Dose-escalation patients had hepatocellular carcinoma, melanoma, renal cell or head and neck cancer. Findings of the study overall: CD8+ T cells were the subset that, on average, had more expanded clones than CD4+.

This clone showed up just once. Its antigen is unknown. Assay: immunoSEQ multiplex PCR; the TCRdb copy retains only in-frame clones and omits some. Among tens of thousands of clones listed, 88% were seen once. The CDR3 contains 14 residues. The V end was cut by 1 base, the J end by 1 base, with 7 bases between. Germline lookup yields CDR1 SGHTA and CDR2 FQGNSA. The sequence came from an adult with an advanced solid tumor such as melanoma, head and neck, liver or kidney cancer. V is TRBV7-2 and J is TRBJ1-2, with D possibly TRBD1 on 5 matching bases. The sample in question was CD4+ or CD8+ T cells sorted from blood, obtained in a trial of the OX40 agonist ivuxolimab. The CDR3 bases are TGTGCCAGCAGCTTAGTTAGGGGTAACTATGGCTACACCTTC. Amino acid sequence: CASSLVRGNYGYTF.